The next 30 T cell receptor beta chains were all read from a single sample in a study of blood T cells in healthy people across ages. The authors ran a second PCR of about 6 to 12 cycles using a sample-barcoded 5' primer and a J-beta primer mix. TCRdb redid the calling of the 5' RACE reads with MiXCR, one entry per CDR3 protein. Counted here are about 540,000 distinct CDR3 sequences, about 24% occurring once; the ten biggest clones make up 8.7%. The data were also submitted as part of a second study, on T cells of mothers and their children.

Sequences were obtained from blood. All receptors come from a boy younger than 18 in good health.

CDR3 in amino acids: CASGPDTLNQPQHF. The CDR3 nucleotides are TGTGCCAGCGGCCCTGACACCCTCAATCAGCCCCAGCATTTT. The rearrangement links TRBV7-9 to TRBJ1-5; no definite D call. Germline CDR1 and CDR2: SEHNR and FQNEAQ (reference sequence). CDR3 size: 14 residues. V lost 8 bases to trimming and J lost 3 bases, with 14 bases between them.

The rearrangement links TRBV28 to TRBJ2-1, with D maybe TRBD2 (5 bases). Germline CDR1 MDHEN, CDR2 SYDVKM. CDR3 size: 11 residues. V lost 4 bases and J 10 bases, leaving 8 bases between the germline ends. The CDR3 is CASSYPGEQFF. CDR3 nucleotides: TGTGCCAGCAGTTACCCGGGGGAGCAGTTCTTC. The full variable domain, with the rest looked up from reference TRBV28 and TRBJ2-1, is DVKVTQSSRYLVKRTGEKVFLECVQDMDHENMFWYRQDPGLGLRLIYFSYDVKMKEKGDIPEGYSVSREKKERFSLILESASTNQTSMYLCASSYPGEQFFGPGTRLTVL.

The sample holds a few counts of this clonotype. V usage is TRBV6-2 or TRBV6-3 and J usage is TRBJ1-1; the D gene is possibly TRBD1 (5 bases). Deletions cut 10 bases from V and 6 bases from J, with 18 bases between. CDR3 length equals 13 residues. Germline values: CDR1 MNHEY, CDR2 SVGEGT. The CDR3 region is CAISRVGLAEAFF. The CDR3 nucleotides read TGTGCCATCTCCAGGGTGGGACTCGCTGAAGCTTTCTTT.

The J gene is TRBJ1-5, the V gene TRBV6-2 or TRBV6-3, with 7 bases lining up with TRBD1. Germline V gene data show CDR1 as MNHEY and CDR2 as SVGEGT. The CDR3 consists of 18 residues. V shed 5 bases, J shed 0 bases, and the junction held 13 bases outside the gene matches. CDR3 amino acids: CASSHHQGQALSNQPQHF. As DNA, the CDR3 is TGTGCCAGCAGTCACCACCAAGGACAGGCCCTTAGCAATCAGCCCCAGCATTTT.

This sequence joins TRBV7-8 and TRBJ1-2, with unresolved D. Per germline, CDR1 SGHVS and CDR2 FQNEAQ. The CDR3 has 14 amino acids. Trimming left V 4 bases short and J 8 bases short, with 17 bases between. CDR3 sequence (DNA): TGTGCCAGCAGCTGGGAAAGGCCGAGTGGCGGCTACACCTTC. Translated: CASSWERPSGGYTF.

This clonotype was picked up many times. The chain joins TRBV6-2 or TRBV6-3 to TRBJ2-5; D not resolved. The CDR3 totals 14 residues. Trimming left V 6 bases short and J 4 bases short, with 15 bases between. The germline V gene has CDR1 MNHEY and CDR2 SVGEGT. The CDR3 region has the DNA TGTGCCAGCAGCTCTGGGTCGCCGTCAGAGACCCAGTACTTC. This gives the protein CASSSGSPSETQYF.

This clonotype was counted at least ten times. CDR3 in amino acids: CSARDGETGGYEQYF. The CDR3 nucleotides are TGCAGTGCTAGAGATGGCGAGACAGGGGGGTACGAGCAGTACTTC. The gene calls are TRBV20-1 and TRBJ2-7, with TRBD1 identical over 9 bases. Losses at the gene ends were 0 bases for V and 4 bases for J; bases not matched to a gene: 7. Germline values: CDR1 DFQATT, CDR2 SNEGSKA (reference sequence). The CDR3 covers 15 residues.

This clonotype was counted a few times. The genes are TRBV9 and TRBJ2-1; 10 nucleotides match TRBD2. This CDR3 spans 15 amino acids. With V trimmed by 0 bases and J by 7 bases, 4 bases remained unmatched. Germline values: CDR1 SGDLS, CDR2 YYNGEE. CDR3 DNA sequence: TGTGCCAGCAGCGTAGAGGGACTAGCGTCGAATGAGCAGTTCTTC. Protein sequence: CASSVEGLASNEQFF. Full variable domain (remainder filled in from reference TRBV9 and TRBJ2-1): DSGVTQTPKHLITATGQRVTLRCSPRSGDLSVYWYQQSLDQGLQFLIQYYNGEERAKGNILERFSAQQFPDLHSELNLSSLELGDSALYFCASSVEGLASNEQFFGPGTRLTVL.

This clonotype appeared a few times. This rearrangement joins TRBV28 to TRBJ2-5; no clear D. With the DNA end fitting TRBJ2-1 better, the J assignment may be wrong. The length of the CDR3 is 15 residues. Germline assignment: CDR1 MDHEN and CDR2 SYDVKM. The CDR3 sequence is CASSLMVPSYNEQFF. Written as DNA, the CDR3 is TGTGCCAGCAGTTTAATGGTCCCTTCTTACAATGAGCAGTTCTTC.

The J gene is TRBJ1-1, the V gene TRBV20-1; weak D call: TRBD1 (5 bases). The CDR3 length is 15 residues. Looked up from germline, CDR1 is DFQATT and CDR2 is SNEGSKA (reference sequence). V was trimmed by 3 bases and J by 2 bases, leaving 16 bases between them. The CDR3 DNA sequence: TGCAGTGCTAGGGGTCCCGGACACTTAAACACTGAAGCTTTCTTT. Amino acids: CSARGPGHLNTEAFF.

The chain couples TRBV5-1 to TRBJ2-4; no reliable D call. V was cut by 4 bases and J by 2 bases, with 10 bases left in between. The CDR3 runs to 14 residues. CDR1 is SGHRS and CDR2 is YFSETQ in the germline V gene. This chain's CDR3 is CASSMAGSKNIQYF. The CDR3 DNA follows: TGCGCCAGCAGCATGGCCGGATCCAAAAACATTCAGTACTTC.

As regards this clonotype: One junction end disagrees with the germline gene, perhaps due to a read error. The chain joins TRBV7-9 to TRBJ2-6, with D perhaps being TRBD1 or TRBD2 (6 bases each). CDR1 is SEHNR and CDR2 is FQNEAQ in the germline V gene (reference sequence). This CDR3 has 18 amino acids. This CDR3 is CASSFQKGGSSGANVLTF. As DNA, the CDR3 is TGTGCCAGCAGCTTCCAAAAGGGGGGCAGCTCTGGGGCCAACGTCTTGACTTTC.

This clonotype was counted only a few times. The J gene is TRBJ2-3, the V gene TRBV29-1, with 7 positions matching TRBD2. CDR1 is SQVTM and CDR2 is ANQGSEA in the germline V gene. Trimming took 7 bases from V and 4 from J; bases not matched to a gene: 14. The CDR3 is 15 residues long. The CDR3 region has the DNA TGCAGCGCTCCACGTGCTCGGGCGGGAGCAGATACGCAGTATTTT. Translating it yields CSAPRARAGADTQYF.

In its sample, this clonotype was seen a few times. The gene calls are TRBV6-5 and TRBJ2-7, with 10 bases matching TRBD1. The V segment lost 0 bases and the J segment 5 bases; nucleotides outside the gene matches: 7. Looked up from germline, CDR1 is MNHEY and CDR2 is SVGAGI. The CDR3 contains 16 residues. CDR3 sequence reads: CASSYSHGTGVNEQYF. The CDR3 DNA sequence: TGTGCCAGCAGTTACTCGCACGGGACAGGGGTCAACGAGCAGTACTTC.

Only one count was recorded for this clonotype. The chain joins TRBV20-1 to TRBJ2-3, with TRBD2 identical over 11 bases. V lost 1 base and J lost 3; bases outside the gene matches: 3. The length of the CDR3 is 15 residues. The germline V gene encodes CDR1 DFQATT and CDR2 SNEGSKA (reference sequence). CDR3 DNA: TGCAGTGCTAGAGGGCTAGCGGGAGGTACAGATACGCAGTATTTT. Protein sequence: CSARGLAGGTDTQYF.

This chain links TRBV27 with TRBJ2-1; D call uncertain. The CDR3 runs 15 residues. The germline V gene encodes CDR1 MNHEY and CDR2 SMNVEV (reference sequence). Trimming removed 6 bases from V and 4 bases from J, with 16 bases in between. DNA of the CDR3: TGTGCCAGCAGCCAACTAATTCGCAGATACAATGAGCAGTTCTTC. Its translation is CASSQLIRRYNEQFF.

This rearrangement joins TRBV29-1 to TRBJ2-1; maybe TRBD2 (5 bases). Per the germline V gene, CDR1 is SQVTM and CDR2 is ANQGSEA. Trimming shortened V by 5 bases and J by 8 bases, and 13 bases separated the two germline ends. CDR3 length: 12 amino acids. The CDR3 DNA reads TGCAGCGTTAGCGGCCTCCGACATGAGCAGTTCTTC. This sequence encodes CSVSGLRHEQFF.

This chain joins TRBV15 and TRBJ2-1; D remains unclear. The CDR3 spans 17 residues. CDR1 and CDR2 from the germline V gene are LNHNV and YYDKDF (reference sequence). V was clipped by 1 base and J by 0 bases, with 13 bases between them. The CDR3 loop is CATSRARAVSSYNEQFF. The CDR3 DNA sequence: TGTGCCACCAGCAGAGCTAGAGCAGTCAGCTCCTACAATGAGCAGTTCTTC. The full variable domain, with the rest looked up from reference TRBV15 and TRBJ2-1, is DAMVIQNPRYQVTQFGKPVTLSCSQTLNHNVMYWYQQKSSQAPKLLFHYYDKDFNNEADTPDNFQSRRPNTSFCFLDIRSPGLGDTAMYLCATSRARAVSSYNEQFFGPGTRLTVL.

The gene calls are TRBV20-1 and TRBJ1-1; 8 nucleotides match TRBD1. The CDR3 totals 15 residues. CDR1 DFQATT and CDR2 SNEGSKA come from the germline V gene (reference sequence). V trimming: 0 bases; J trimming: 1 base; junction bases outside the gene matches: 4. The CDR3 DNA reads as TGCAGTGCTAGAGACCTGACAGGGGAGAACACTGAAGCTTTCTTT. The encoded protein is CSARDLTGENTEAFF.

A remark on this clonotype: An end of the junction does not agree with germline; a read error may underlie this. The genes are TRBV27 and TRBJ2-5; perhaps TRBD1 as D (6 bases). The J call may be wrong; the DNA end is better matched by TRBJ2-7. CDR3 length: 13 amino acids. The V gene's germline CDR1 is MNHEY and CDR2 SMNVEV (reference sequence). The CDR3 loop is CAGSLGRGYEQYF. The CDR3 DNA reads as TGTGCCGGCAGTTTAGGCAGGGGCTACGAGCAGTACTTC.

CDR3 bases: TGTGCCAGTAGTATCGATTTGCCCGACAGCTCCTATAATTCACCCCTCCACTTT. It is translated as CASSIDLPDSSYNSPLHF. This chain links TRBV19 with TRBJ1-6, with D perhaps matching TRBD1 (5 bases). This CDR3 is built from 18 residues. V shed 3 bases and J shed 0 bases, with 15 bases lying between them. Germline loops: CDR1 LNHDA, CDR2 SQIVND (reference sequence).

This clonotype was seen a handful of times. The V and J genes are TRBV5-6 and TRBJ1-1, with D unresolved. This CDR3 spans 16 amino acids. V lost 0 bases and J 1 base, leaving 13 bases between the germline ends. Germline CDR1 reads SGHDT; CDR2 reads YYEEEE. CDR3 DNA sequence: TGTGCCAGCAGCTTGGAGGGCTTAGGGAGGAACACTGAAGCTTTCTTT. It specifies CASSLEGLGRNTEAFF.

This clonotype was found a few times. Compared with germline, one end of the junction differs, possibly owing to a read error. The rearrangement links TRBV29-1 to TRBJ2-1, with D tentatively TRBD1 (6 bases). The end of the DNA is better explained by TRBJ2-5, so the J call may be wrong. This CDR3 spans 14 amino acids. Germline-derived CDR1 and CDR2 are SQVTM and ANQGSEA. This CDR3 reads CSVEGRQVQEAQYF. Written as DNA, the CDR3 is TGCAGCGTTGAAGGTCGACAGGTTCAAGAGGCCCAGTACTTC.

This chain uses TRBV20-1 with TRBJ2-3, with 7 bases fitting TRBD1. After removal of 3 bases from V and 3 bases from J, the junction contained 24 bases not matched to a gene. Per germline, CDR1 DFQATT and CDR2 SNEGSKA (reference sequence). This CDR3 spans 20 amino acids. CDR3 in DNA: TGCAGTGCTAGGGACACCCAGCGACAGGGTCTGGGTTTTGGGACAGATACGCAGTATTTT. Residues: CSARDTQRQGLGFGTDTQYF.

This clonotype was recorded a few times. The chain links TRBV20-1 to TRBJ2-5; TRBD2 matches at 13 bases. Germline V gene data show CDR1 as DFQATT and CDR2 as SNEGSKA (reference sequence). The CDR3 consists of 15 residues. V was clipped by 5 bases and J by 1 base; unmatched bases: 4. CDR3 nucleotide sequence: TGCAGTGCTCCGACTAGCGGGAGGTCCCAAGAGACCCAGTACTTC. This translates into CSAPTSGRSQETQYF.

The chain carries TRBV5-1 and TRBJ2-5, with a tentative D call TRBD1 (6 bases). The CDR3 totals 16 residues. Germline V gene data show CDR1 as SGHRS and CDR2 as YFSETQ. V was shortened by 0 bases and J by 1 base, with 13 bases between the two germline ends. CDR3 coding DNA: TGCGCCAGCAGCTTGGGGATGGGGGCGACCCAAGAGACCCAGTACTTC. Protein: CASSLGMGATQETQYF.

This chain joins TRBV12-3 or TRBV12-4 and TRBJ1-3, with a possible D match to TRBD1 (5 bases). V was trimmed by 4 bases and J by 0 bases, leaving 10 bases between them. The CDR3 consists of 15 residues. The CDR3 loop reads CASSWDSTSGNTIYF. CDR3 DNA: TGTGCCAGCAGTTGGGACTCCACCTCTGGAAACACCATATATTTT.

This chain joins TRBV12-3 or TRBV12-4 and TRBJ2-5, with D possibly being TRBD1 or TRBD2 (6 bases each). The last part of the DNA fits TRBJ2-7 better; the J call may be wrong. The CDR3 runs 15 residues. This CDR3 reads CASSSIGGTSYEQYF. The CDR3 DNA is TGTGCCAGCAGTTCCATAGGGGGGACCTCCTACGAGCAGTACTTC.

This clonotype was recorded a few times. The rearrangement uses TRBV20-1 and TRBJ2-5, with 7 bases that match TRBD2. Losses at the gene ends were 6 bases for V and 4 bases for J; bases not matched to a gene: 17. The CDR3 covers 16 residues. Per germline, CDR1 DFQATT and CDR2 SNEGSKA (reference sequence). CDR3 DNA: TGCAGTGCCCCAGAGGTGGGAGCGGGGACCATAGAGACCCAGTACTTC. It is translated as CSAPEVGAGTIETQYF.

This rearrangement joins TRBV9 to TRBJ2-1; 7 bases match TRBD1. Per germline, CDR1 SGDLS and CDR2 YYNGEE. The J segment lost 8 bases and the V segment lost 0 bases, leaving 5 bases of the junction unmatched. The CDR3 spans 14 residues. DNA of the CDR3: TGTGCCAGCAGCGTAGGCTACAGGGGCGATGAGCAGTTCTTC. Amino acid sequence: CASSVGYRGDEQFF.